This passage covers 8 T cell receptor beta chains from one sample sequenced in a study of blood T cells in healthy people across ages. Sample-barcoded 5' priming and a J-beta primer mix drove a second PCR of about 7 to 11 cycles. TCRdb re-called the 5' RACE reads with MiXCR, one entry per CDR3 protein. Seen here are 1.5 million or so distinct CDR3 sequences, approximately 40% observed once, and the top ten hold under 8%. Input material: blood. Receptor source: a young woman in good health.

This clonotype was found a few times. The CDR3 loop reads CASSYWVDNEQFF. Here the CDR3 DNA reads TGTGCCAGCAGTTACTGGGTAGACAATGAGCAGTTCTTC. This chain connects TRBV6-6 to TRBJ2-1; no clear D. There are 13 residues in the CDR3. Per the germline V gene, CDR1 is MNHNY and CDR2 is SVGAGI (reference sequence). Trimming cost V 1 base and J 5 bases, with 6 bases left between them.

The V and J genes are TRBV7-8 and TRBJ2-7; D ambiguous. Germline lookup yields CDR1 SGHVS and CDR2 FQNEAQ. Trimming removed 4 bases at V and 5 bases at J, with 12 bases between. The CDR3 covers 13 residues. CDR3 sequence: CASSSGVLDEQYF. The DNA of the CDR3 is TGTGCCAGCAGCTCTGGGGTCCTAGACGAGCAGTACTTC.

This clonotype has more than one count but fewer than ten. This rearrangement joins TRBV6-6 to TRBJ2-3; 7 bases agree with TRBD1. The V segment lost 6 bases and the J segment 9 bases; nucleotides outside the gene matches: 6. The CDR3 loop spans 12 amino acids. Per the germline V gene, CDR1 is MNHNY and CDR2 is SVGAGI (reference sequence). The DNA of the CDR3 is TGTGCCAGCAGCCAAACAGGGGACACGCAGTATTTT. Protein: CASSQTGDTQYF.

CDR3 in amino acids: CASSPQAAGLETFF. The CDR3 DNA reads as TGTGCCAGCAGCCCCCAAGCGGCGGGGCTGGAGACTTTCTTT. The chain has TRBV7-2 and TRBJ1-1, with D tentatively TRBD1 (5 bases). The V end lost 5 bases, the J end lost 12 bases, and 22 bases lay between the germline ends. Germline lookup yields CDR1 SGHTA and CDR2 FQGNSA. The CDR3 runs 14 residues.

Of note for this clonotype: A much bigger clone sits one base away, suggesting this may be a read error. This chain uses TRBV7-2 with TRBJ2-7, with 11 bases matching TRBD2. This CDR3 contains 14 residues. The V gene's germline CDR1 is SGHTA and CDR2 FQGNSA. The CDR3 nucleotides are TGTACCAGCAGCATAGCGGGAGGGGCCTACGAGCAGTACTTC. The encoded protein is CTSSIAGGAYEQYF.

This clonotype has more than one count but fewer than ten. J is TRBJ2-7 and V is TRBV6-6; D gene ambiguous. Germline V lookup: CDR1 MNHNY, CDR2 SVGAGI (reference sequence). V was trimmed by 11 bases and J by 2 bases, leaving 13 bases between them. There are 12 residues in the CDR3. The DNA for the CDR3 is TGTGCCGCCCGGGCCTCTGCCTACGAGCAGTACTTC. This encodes CAARASAYEQYF.

This clonotype was picked up a small number of times. The rearrangement links TRBV7-2 to TRBJ2-1, with 8 bases aligning to TRBD2. Looked up from germline, CDR1 is SGHTA and CDR2 is FQGNSA. CDR3 length: 14 amino acids. Trimming at V came to 5 bases and at J to 6 bases, leaving 6 bases not matched to a gene. For the CDR3, the DNA is TGTGCCAGCAGCCCCGGGAGGGCCACCAATGAGCAGTTCTTC. It translates to CASSPGRATNEQFF.

This clonotype was counted between two and nine times. This chain links TRBV24-1 with TRBJ2-4; tentative D call: TRBD1 (6 bases). The germline V gene encodes CDR1 KGHDR and CDR2 SFDVKD. The CDR3 is made up of 13 amino acids. V lost 3 bases and J 7 bases, leaving 9 bases between the germline ends. The CDR3 nucleotides are TGTGCCACCAGTGATACAGGGATGAACATTCAGTACTTC. It encodes CATSDTGMNIQYF.